The T cell receptor (beta chain) described here comes from a study of OX40 agonist ivuxolimab in advanced cancers. Across the whole study: Aged roughly 23 to 80 with a mean of 60 years, they were approximately 79% male.

Libraries were prepared by immunoSEQ multiplex PCR; TCRdb keeps only in-frame clonotypes and omits some of them. In the table there are 40,000 or so clones, roughly four fifths of which are singletons. V was trimmed by 2 bases and J by 0 bases, leaving 9 bases between them. The germline V gene encodes CDR1 MNHNS and CDR2 SASEGT. The CDR3 runs 15 residues. No patient had autoimmune disease or received systemic immunosuppression. The sample consisted of CD4+ or CD8+ T cells sorted from blood, taken in a trial of the OX40 agonist ivuxolimab. The TCR was taken from an adult with an advanced solid tumor such as melanoma, head and neck, liver or kidney cancer. The V call is TRBV6-1, the J call TRBJ2-3; tentative D call: TRBD1 (5 bases). The CDR3, as DNA: TGTGCCAGCAGTGAATTGGACACAAGCACAGATACGCAGTATTTT. This translates into CASSELDTSTDTQYF.